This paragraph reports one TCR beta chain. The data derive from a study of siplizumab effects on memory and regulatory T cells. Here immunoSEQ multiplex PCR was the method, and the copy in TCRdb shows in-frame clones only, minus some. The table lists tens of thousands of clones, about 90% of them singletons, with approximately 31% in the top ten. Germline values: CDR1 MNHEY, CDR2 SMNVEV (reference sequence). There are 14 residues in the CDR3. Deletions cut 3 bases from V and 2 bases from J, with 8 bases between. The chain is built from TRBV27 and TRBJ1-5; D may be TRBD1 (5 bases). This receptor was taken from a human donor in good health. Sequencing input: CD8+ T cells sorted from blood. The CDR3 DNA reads TGTGCCAGCAGTTTTGTGGGGCGCAATCAGCCCCAGCATTTT. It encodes CASSFVGRNQPQHF.